The 10 T cell receptor beta chains in this list originate from one sample, sequenced in a study of T cell responses to AZD1222 COVID-19 vaccine. Some clones are missing from TCRdb's copy, which holds only in-frame ones; the method was immunoSEQ multiplex PCR. This sample carries about 99,000 clones, approximately 90% of them seen once, and the ten largest clones take 6.5% to 10%. Sequencing used peripheral blood, obtained 28 days after the second AZD1222 dose. The receptors stem from an adult who received the AZD1222 COVID-19 vaccine.

V usage is TRBV6-2 or TRBV6-3 and J usage is TRBJ2-7, with D unclear. The length of the CDR3 is 14 residues. Per germline, CDR1 MNHEY and CDR2 SVGEGT. V lost 3 bases and J lost 2, with 11 bases in between. This CDR3 is CASSYNLIAYEQYF. For the CDR3, the DNA is TGTGCCAGCAGTTATAATCTAATCGCCTACGAGCAGTACTTC.

The chain uses TRBV10-2 and TRBJ2-7; no clear D. Germline V lookup: CDR1 WSHSY, CDR2 SAAADI. This CDR3 comprises 13 residues. V was shortened by 3 bases and J by 7 bases, with 13 bases between the two germline ends. The CDR3 protein is CASSESGAGEQYF. The CDR3 bases are TGCGCCAGCAGTGAATCCGGCGCCGGGGAGCAGTACTTC.

The chain is built from TRBV28 and TRBJ2-7, with D possibly being TRBD1 or TRBD2 (5 bases each). Trimming took off 7 bases at V and 2 bases at J, with 12 bases between the two ends. Germline V gene lookup returns CDR1 MDHEN and CDR2 SYDVKM. The CDR3 runs 13 residues. In nucleotides, the CDR3 is TGTGCCAGCACCCGGGACGGACCCTACGAGCAGTACTTC. Its protein is CASTRDGPYEQYF.

The rearrangement uses TRBV28 and TRBJ1-5; no reliable D call. V lost 3 bases and J 6 bases, leaving 6 bases between the germline ends. Looked up from germline, CDR1 is MDHEN and CDR2 is SYDVKM. The CDR3 sequence is 12 residues long. The CDR3 nucleotides read TGTGCCAGCAGTTTCCGGGGTCAGCCCCAGCATTTT. Protein sequence: CASSFRGQPQHF.

The rearrangement joins TRBV30 to TRBJ1-6; D possibly corresponds to TRBD1 (5 bases). Between the trimmed V and J ends, which lost 4 bases and 9 bases, there was a span of 22 bases. Germline CDR1 and CDR2: GTSNPN and SVGIG (reference sequence). This CDR3 has 16 residues. CDR3 in DNA: TGTGCCTGGACCTCCCCCGGCGGCGGACAAATTTCACCCCTCCACTTT. Its translation is CAWTSPGGGQISPLHF.

V usage is TRBV14 and J usage is TRBJ2-1; 10 bases map to TRBD2. The CDR3 loop spans 15 amino acids. V lost 4 bases, J lost 2 bases, and 2 bases stayed unmatched. Germline V gene data show CDR1 as SGHDN and CDR2 as FVKESK. CDR3 in amino acids: CASSLTSGAYNEQFF. CDR3 DNA sequence: TGTGCCAGCAGCCTAACTAGCGGGGCCTACAATGAGCAGTTCTTC.

The rearrangement joins TRBV28 to TRBJ2-2, with 7 nucleotides matching TRBD2. This CDR3 region has 14 residues. Germline CDR1 MDHEN, CDR2 SYDVKM. Unmatched junction bases numbered 4, after V lost 5 bases and J lost 4 bases. The CDR3 DNA is TGTGCCAGCAGTGATCAGCGGGGCACCGGGGAGCTGTTTTTT. Its translation is CASSDQRGTGELFF.

The J gene is TRBJ2-5, the V gene TRBV7-9; 10 bases are a match to TRBD1. V lost 5 bases and J lost 5; bases outside the gene matches: 8. Looked up from germline, CDR1 is SEHNR and CDR2 is FQNEAQ (reference sequence). This CDR3 is 15 amino acids long. The CDR3 region is CASSPGQGFKETQYF. The CDR3, as DNA: TGTGCCAGCAGCCCGGGACAGGGGTTTAAGGAGACCCAGTACTTC.

The J gene is TRBJ1-5, the V gene TRBV19; 11 bases line up with TRBD1. J lost 9 bases, V lost 5 bases, and 9 bases had no gene match. Germline CDR1 reads LNHDA; CDR2 reads SQIVND (reference sequence). CDR3 size: 15 residues. For the CDR3, the DNA is TGTGCCAGTAGTTCGGGACAGGGGGAAGAGCGGCCCCAGCATTTT. Its protein is CASSSGQGEERPQHF.

The J gene is TRBJ1-2, the V gene TRBV19; D gene unclear. The V end was cut by 3 bases, the J end by 1 base, with 9 bases between. The CDR3 runs 14 residues. Germline V gene sequence: CDR1 LNHDA, CDR2 SQIVND (reference sequence). CDR3 DNA: TGTGCCAGTAGTATCGTTGGAGATAACTATGGCTACACCTTC. Protein: CASSIVGDNYGYTF.